Listed here is a single TCR beta chain. Its antigen is unknown. The sample is drawn from a study of cytomegalovirus exposure and HLA in healthy donors. The CDR3 has 13 amino acids. Germline CDR1 reads LGHNT; CDR2 reads FRNRAP. The ends were cut back, 6 bases at V and 2 bases at J, with 11 bases in the middle. Findings and limits, study-wide: Clusters of TCRs from the first cohort tended to co-occur in the 120 or so validation repertoires (as a later analysis found). Confirmation was obtained in vitro that three CMV-associated chains are specific for CMV antigens.

Only in-frame clones appear in the TCRdb table, and some are missing; sequencing was by immunoSEQ multiplex PCR. The sample holds about 160,000 clones, about 86% seen once. This sequence joins TRBV12-5 and TRBJ2-7, with no clear D. Source material: PBMCs. This receptor was identified in a young woman in good health and CMV-seronegative. CDR3 protein: CASGPTVTYEQYF. CDR3 nucleotide sequence: TGTGCTAGTGGCCCAACAGTGACCTACGAGCAGTACTTC.